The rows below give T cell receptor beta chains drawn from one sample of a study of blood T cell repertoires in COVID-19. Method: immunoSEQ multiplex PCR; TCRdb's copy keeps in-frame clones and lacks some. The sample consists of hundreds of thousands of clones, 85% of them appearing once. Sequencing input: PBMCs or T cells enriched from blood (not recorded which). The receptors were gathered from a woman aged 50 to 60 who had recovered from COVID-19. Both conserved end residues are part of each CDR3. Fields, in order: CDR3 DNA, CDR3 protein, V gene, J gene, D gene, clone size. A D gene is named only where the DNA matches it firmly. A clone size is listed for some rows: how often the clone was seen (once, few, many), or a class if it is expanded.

DNA: TGTGCCAGCAGTGAAGCGAGGATCACTGAAGCTTTCTTT
CDR3: CASSEARITEAFF
V: TRBV2
J: TRBJ1-1
D: NA
size: once

DNA: TGTGCCAGCAGCCAACAGGGGATCTGGTGGGAGCAGTACTTC
CDR3: CASSQQGIWWEQYF
V: TRBV14
J: TRBJ2-7
D: NA
size: NA

DNA: TGTGCCAGCAGCCCACATCAAGTCAGGGGCAGTGGCTACACCTTC
CDR3: CASSPHQVRGSGYTF
V: TRBV11-2
J: TRBJ1-2
D: NA
size: NA

DNA: TGTGCCAGCAGACTAGAAGATACGCAGTATTTT
CDR3: CASRLEDTQYF
V: TRBV12-3/TRBV12-4
J: TRBJ2-3
D: NA
size: NA

DNA: TGCGCCAGCAGTGACCAGGGTTCCCCGACTGAAGCTTTCTTT
CDR3: CASSDQGSPTEAFF
V: TRBV10-1
J: TRBJ1-1
D: NA
size: NA

DNA: TGTGCCTGGAGTGGTCTGGAGATGGAGACCCAGTACTTC
CDR3: CAWSGLEMETQYF
V: TRBV30
J: TRBJ2-5
D: NA
size: NA

DNA: TGTGCCATCAGTGGACAGGAGGCCTACGAGCAGTACTTC
CDR3: CAISGQEAYEQYF
V: TRBV10-3
J: TRBJ2-7
D: NA
size: NA

DNA: TGTGCCAGCAGCTTAGCTCGGAGGCACACAGATACGCAGTATTTT
CDR3: CASSLARRHTDTQYF
V: TRBV13
J: TRBJ2-3
D: NA
size: NA

DNA: TGTGCCAGCAGCTCAGCAGGGGGCACTGAAGCTTTCTTT
CDR3: CASSSAGGTEAFF
V: TRBV5-5
J: TRBJ1-1
D: TRBD1
size: NA

DNA: TGTGCCAGCAGCTTACCCCGCGGAGCGGGAGTAACTGGGGCCAACGTCCTGACTTTC
CDR3: CASSLPRGAGVTGANVLTF
V: TRBV7-2
J: TRBJ2-6
D: TRBD2
size: NA

DNA: TGTGCCAGCAGCCACGAACTAGCGGGGGCGTACAATGAGCAGTTCTTC
CDR3: CASSHELAGAYNEQFF
V: TRBV3-1/TRBV3-2
J: TRBJ2-1
D: TRBD2
size: few

DNA: TGTGCCAGTAGTATAGCCGCAGGGGGAGCCACTGAAGCTTTCTTT
CDR3: CASSIAAGGATEAFF
V: TRBV19
J: TRBJ1-1
D: TRBD1
size: NA

DNA: TGCAGTGCTAGACAGGCCGCTGTGCAGTACTTC
CDR3: CSARQAAVQYF
V: TRBV20-1
J: TRBJ2-7
D: NA
size: NA

DNA: TGTGCCAGCAGTTTTTCAGGGGGCCAAACTGAAGCTTTCTTT
CDR3: CASSFSGGQTEAFF
V: TRBV27
J: TRBJ1-1
D: TRBD1
size: NA

DNA: TGTGCCAGCAGCTTAGTGGCGGGGGGGCAGAATGAGCAGTTCTTC
CDR3: CASSLVAGGQNEQFF
V: TRBV11-2
J: TRBJ2-1
D: TRBD2
size: NA

DNA: TGTGCCAGCAGGACAGGGCCGGGAGGCTACACCTTC
CDR3: CASRTGPGGYTF
V: TRBV2
J: TRBJ1-2
D: TRBD1
size: NA

DNA: TGTGCCAGCAGTTACGTTACAGGGAGCTACTATGGCTACACCTTC
CDR3: CASSYVTGSYYGYTF
V: TRBV6-5
J: TRBJ1-2
D: NA
size: NA

DNA: TGTGCCAGCTCACCACGAGGGACTAGCGGGTACAATGAGCAGTTCTTC
CDR3: CASSPRGTSGYNEQFF
V: TRBV18
J: TRBJ2-1
D: TRBD2
size: NA

DNA: TGTGCCAGCAGCCTTCAGGTGGGACAGGGATCTAGCAATCAGCCCCAGCATTTT
CDR3: CASSLQVGQGSSNQPQHF
V: TRBV4-2
J: TRBJ1-5
D: TRBD1
size: NA

DNA: TGTGCCTGGACCCCCAGGGCTGATCAGCCCCAGCATTTT
CDR3: CAWTPRADQPQHF
V: TRBV30
J: TRBJ1-5
D: NA
size: NA